The subject of this entry is one TCR beta chain. The sample holds many counts of this clonotype. The antigen it recognizes is unknown. Base qualities are not at hand, and no much larger clone is one base apart. The entry originates in a study of T cells in Graves' hyperthyroidism and ophthalmopathy (dated by TCRdb to 2018 to 2020). Background for the entire study: Peripheral blood samples were taken at initial diagnosis, before any treatment was given. The paper describes TCR Vbeta CDR3 sequencing of roughly 130 peripheral blood samples, made up of 43 ophthalmopathy patients, more than 70 hyperthyroidism patients and 17 progressor patients. Prospective prediction of ophthalmopathy was tested in an independent validation cohort consisting of about 19 hyperthyroidism patients and around 16 patients who later progressed to ophthalmopathy. Once sampling was done, hyperthyroidism patients were given methimazole at a starting dose of 30 mg daily, whereas ophthalmopathy patients were given high-dose intravenous methylprednisolone. The roughly 91 discovery patients were randomly divided into training and test sets at a 7:3 ratio. The study also compared thyroid tissue and blood T-cell repertoires from several Graves' hyperthyroidism patients. A discovery cohort of around 100 patients, approximately 44 with Graves' ophthalmopathy and about 60 with stable Graves' hyperthyroidism, was used to find distinguishing TCR V-J signatures.

Amplification of TCR beta CDR3 regions was carried out from RNA transcripts. For the first round of RT-PCR on the TCR CDR3, the HTBI primer set was used together with the Qiagen OneStep RT-PCR kit. The libraries were constructed in a second round of multiplex PCR and then size-selected and purified. Sequencing of the libraries was done on an Illumina HiSeq2000 using paired-end 100 bp reads. Processing in the source paper ran as follows. Raw data were processed with SOAPnuke, discarding reads with adapters, uncalled bases, mean Phred below 15, or no exact constant-primer or identifier match. High-quality paired reads were merged with COPE v1.2.5, and unique nucleotide sequences were defined as clonotypes. MiTCR v1.1 was used to align clonotypes to the IMGT TRBV, TRBD and TRBJ reference segments. Only V-J combinations with frequency above 0.0001, covering approximately 99% of repertoires, were analysed. A TCS score was defined as the ratio of F50 (clonal expansion) to E x V (chaos), with BLOSUM62-based TCRdist applied between CDR3 peptides within each V-J. Welch's t-statistics and random forest reduced 500 to 550 V-J features to 13, which were used in a naive Bayes classifier (R e1071). TCRdb reanalyzed the raw reads on its own, using fastp at Q25 for trimming and MiXCR for clone calling, and kept in-frame beta chains. A single entry per CDR3 protein holds the most common genes and DNA from its merged rows. In this record, the V and J calls reflect TCRdb's handling and not the investigators' own analysis. In this sample the table shows 250,000 or so distinct CDR3 sequences, approximately 15% of which occur a single time. The ten largest clones capture roughly 14% of the sample.

Results the study describes overall, beyond this receptor: Sample size was not statistically predetermined, and investigators were not blinded to group allocation. Most expanded thyroid clonotypes (frequency above 0.001) were also detected in blood, suggesting blood repertoires may reflect thyroid immune responses. In cross-validation, a model built on a 13 V-J signature told ophthalmopathy apart from stable hyperthyroidism with approximately 90% sensitivity and about 81% specificity, and in testing the same model reached 80%/75%. In validation, the model predicted progression to ophthalmopathy a median of about 6.8 months before onset, with approximately 68% sensitivity and roughly 79% specificity.

Hyperthyroidism patients were newly diagnosed, with disease duration under 2 months, and aged 18 to 65 years. Any patient with an uncontrolled infection, another autoimmune disease, pregnancy or lactation was excluded. Diagnoses relied on clinical symptoms, serum thyroxine and TRAb, thyroid ultrasound and orbital computed tomography. For progressor patients, blood was drawn at the first diagnosis of hyperthyroidism, before any ophthalmopathy symptoms had appeared. Ficoll-Paque density gradient centrifugation was used to isolate PBMCs from around 10 ml of fresh peripheral blood. Progressor patients were initially diagnosed with Graves' hyperthyroidism and developed ophthalmopathy during follow-up. Total RNA was extracted with Trizol reagent, and quality was checked on an Agilent 2100 Bioanalyzer. CDR3 length: 14 amino acids, cysteine to phenylalanine. Only CDR3 DNA is held: 42 bases, read in frame from base 1. The germline V gene encodes CDR1 DFQATT and CDR2 SNEGSKA (reference sequence).

The sequence derives from a middle-aged woman with Graves' hyperthyroidism that later progressed to Graves' ophthalmopathy. The specimen was blood. The rearranged segments are TRBV20-1 and TRBJ2-3; too little of a D gene remains to name it. The CDR3 reads CSRWDPNRTDTQYF. The DNA sequence reads TGCAGCCGATGGGATCCGAACCGCACAGATACGCAGTATTTT.